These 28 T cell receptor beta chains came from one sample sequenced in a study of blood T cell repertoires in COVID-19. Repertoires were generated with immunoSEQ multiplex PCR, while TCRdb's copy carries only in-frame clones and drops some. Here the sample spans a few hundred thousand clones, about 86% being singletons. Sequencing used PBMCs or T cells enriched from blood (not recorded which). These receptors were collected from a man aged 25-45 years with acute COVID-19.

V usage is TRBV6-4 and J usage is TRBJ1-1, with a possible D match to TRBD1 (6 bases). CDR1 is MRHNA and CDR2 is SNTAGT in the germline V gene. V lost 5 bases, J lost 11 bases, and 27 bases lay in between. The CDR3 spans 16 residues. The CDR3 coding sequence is TGTGCCAGCAGTCTCACAGGGACGGGAGGGACCCGCGGTGCTTTCTTT. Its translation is CASSLTGTGGTRGAFF.

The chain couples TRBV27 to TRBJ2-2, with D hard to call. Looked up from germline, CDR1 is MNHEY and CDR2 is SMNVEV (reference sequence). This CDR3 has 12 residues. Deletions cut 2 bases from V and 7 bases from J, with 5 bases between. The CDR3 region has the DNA TGTGCCAGCAGTTTAATATTCGGGGAGCTGTTTTTT. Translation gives CASSLIFGELFF.

The CDR3 DNA reads TGTGCCAGTAGTCTAGCAGGTTTTAATCAGCCCCAGCATTTT. Residues: CASSLAGFNQPQHF. The chain combines TRBV19 with TRBJ1-5; no clear D. Germline lookup yields CDR1 LNHDA and CDR2 SQIVND (reference sequence). The CDR3 spans 14 residues. Trimming removed 5 bases at V and 4 bases at J, with 12 bases between.

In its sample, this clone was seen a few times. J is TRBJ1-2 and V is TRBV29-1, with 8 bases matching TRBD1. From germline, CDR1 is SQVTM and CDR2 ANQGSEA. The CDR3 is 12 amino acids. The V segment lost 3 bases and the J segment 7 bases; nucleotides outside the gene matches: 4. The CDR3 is CSVERTGTGYTF. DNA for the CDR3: TGCAGCGTTGAGCGGACAGGGACTGGCTACACCTTC.

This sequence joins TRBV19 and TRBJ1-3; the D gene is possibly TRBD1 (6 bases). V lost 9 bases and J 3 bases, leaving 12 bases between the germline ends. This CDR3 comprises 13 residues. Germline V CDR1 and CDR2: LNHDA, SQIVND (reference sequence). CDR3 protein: CASPDRSGNTIYF. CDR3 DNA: TGTGCCAGCCCCGACAGGAGTGGAAACACCATATATTTT.

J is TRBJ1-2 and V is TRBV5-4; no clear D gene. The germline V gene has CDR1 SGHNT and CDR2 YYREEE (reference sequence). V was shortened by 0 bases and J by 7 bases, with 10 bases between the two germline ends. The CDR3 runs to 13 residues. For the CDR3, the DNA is TGTGCCAGCAGCTTGGTCCTAGGAAGTGGCTACACCTTC. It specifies CASSLVLGSGYTF.

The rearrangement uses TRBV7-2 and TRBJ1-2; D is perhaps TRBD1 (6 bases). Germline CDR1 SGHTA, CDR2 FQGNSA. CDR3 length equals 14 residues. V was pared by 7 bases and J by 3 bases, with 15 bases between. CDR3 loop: CASMGAPGDYGYTF. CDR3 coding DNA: TGTGCCAGCATGGGGGCGCCTGGAGACTATGGCTACACCTTC. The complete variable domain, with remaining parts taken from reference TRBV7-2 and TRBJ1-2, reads GAGVSQSPSNKVTEKGKDVELRCDPISGHTALYWYRQSLGQGLEFLIYFQGNSAPDKSGLPSDRFSAERTGGSVSTLTIQRTQQEDSAVYLCASMGAPGDYGYTFGSGTRLTVV.

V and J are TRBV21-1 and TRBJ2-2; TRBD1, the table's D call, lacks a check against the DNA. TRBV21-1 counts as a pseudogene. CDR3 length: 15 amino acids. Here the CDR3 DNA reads TGTGCCAGCAGCAAAGAGACAGCATGCACCGGGGAGCTGTTTTTT. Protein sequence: CASSKETACTGELFF.

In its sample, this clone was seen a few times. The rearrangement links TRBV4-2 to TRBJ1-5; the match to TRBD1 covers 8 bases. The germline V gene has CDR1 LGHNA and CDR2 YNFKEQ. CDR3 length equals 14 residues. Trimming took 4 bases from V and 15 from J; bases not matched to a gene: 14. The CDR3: CASSPQTGAQRRHF. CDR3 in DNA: TGTGCCAGCAGCCCACAGACAGGGGCCCAGCGCCGGCATTTT.

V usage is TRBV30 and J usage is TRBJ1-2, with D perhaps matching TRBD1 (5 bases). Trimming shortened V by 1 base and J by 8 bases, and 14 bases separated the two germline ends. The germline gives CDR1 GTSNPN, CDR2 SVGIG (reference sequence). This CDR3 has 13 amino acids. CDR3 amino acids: CAWSADSVRGYTF. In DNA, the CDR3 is TGTGCCTGGAGTGCCGACAGCGTTCGGGGCTACACCTTC.

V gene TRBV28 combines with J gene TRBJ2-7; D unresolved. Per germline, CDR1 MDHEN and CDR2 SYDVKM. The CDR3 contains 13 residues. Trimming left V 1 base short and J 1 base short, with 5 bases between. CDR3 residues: CASSLSSSYEQYV. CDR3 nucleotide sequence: TGTGCCAGCAGTTTATCCTCGTCCTACGAGCAGTACGTC.

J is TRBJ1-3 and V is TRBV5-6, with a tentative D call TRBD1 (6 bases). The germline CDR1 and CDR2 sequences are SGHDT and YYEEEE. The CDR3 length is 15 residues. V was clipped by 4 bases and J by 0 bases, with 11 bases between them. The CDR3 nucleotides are TGTGCCAGCAGCCCAGGACAGTTCTCTGGAAACACCATATATTTT. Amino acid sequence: CASSPGQFSGNTIYF.

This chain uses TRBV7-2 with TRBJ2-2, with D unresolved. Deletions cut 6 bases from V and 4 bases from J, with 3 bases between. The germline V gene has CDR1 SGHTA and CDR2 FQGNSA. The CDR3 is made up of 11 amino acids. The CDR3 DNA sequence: TGTGCCAGCAGTAGCACCGGGGAGCTGTTTTTT. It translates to CASSSTGELFF.

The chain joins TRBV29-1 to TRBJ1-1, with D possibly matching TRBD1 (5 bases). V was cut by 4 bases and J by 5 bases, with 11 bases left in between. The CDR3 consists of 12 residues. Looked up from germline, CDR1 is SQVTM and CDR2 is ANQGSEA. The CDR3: CSVVRGWTEAFF. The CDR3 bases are TGCAGCGTTGTAAGGGGTTGGACTGAAGCTTTCTTT. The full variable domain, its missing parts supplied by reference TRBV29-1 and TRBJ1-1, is SAVISQKPSRDICQRGTSLTIQCQVDSQVTMMFWYRQQPGQSLTLIATANQGSEATYESGFVIDKFPISRPNLTFSTLTVSNMSPEDSSIYLCSVVRGWTEAFFGQGTRLTVV.

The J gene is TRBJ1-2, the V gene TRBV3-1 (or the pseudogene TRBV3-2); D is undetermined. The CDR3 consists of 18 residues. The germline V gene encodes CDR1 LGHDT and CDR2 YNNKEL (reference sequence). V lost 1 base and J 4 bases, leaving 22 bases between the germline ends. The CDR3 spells CASSQGEGSLGTAYGYTF. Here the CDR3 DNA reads TGTGCCAGCAGCCAAGGTGAAGGGAGTCTTGGAACAGCCTATGGCTACACCTTC.

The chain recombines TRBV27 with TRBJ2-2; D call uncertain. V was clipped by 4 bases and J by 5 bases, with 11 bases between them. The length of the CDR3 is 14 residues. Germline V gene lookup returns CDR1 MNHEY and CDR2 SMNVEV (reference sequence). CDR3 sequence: CASSYWYRTGELFF. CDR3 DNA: TGTGCCAGCAGTTATTGGTACCGGACCGGGGAGCTGTTTTTT.

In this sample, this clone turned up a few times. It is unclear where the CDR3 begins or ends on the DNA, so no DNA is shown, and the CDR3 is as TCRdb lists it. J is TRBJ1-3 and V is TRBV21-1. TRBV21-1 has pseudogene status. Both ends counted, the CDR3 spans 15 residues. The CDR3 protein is CASSLEVASGNTIYF.

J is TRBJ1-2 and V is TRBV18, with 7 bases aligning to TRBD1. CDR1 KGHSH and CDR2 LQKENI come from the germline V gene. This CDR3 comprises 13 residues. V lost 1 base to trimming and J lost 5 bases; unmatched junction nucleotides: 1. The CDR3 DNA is TGTGCCAGCTCACCACGGGACAGTTATGGCTACACCTTC. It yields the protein CASSPRDSYGYTF.

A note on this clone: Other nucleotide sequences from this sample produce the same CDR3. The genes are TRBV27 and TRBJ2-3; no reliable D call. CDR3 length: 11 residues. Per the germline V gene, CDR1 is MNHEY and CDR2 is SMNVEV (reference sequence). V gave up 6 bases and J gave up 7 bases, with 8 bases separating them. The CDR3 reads CASSSLYTQYF. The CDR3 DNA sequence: TGTGCCAGCAGCTCACTCTATACGCAGTATTTT.

CDR3 DNA: TGTGCCAGCAGTTTAGGCCGTACCGGGGAGCTGTTTTTT. This gives the protein CASSLGRTGELFF. V usage is TRBV28 and J usage is TRBJ2-2; no clear D. The CDR3 is 13 residues long. V was trimmed by 2 bases and J by 5 bases, leaving 6 bases between them. Germline loops: CDR1 MDHEN, CDR2 SYDVKM.

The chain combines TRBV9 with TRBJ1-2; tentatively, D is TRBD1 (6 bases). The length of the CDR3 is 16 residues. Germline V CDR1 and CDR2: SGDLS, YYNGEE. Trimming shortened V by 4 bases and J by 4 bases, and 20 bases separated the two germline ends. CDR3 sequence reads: CASSSSGGAGIYGYTF. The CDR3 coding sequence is TGTGCCAGCAGCTCCAGCGGGGGGGCAGGCATCTATGGCTACACCTTC.

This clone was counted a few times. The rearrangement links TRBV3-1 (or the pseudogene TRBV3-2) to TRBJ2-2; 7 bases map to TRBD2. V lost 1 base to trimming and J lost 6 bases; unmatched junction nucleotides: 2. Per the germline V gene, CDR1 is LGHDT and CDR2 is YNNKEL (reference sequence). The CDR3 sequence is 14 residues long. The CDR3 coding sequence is TGTGCCAGCAGCCAAGTACGGGGGGCCGGGGAGCTGTTTTTT. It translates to CASSQVRGAGELFF.

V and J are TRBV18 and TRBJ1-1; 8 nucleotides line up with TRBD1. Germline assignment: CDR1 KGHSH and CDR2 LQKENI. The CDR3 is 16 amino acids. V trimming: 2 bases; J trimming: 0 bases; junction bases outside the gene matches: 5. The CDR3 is CASSPSQGALNTEAFF. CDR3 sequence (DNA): TGTGCCAGCTCACCAAGTCAGGGGGCCCTGAACACTGAAGCTTTCTTT.

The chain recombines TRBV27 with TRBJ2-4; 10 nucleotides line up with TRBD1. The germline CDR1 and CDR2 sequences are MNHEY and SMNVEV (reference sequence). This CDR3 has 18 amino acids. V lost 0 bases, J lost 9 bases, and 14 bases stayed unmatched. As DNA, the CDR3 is TGTGCCAGCAGTTTATCGCGGCTACCGGGACAGGGGATCGTCATTCAGTACTTC. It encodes CASSLSRLPGQGIVIQYF.

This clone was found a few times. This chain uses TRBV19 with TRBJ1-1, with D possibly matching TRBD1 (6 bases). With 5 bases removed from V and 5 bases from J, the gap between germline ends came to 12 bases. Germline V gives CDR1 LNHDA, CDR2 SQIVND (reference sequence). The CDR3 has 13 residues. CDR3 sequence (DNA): TGTGCCAGTAGTGTAAACAGGGATACTGAAGCTTTCTTT. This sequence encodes CASSVNRDTEAFF.

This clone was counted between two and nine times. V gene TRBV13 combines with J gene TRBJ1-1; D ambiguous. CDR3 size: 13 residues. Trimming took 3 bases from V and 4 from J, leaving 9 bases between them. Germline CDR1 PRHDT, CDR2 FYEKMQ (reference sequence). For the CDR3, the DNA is TGTGCCAGCAGCTTGGGTCGGAGCACTGAAGCTTTCTTT. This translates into CASSLGRSTEAFF.

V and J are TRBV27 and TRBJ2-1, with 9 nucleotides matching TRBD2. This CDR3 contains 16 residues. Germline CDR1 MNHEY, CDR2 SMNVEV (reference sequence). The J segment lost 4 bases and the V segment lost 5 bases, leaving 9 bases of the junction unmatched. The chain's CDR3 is CASSPIAGVFYNEQFF. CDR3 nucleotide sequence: TGTGCCAGCAGTCCGATAGCGGGAGTTTTTTACAATGAGCAGTTCTTC.

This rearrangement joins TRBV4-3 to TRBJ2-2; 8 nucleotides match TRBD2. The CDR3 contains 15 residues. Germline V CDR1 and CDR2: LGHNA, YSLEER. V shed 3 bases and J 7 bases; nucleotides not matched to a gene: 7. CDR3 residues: CASSHKAGVGGELFF. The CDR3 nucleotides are TGCGCCAGCAGCCACAAAGCGGGGGTCGGCGGGGAGCTGTTTTTT.